The present TCR beta chain was sequenced within a study of siplizumab effects on memory and regulatory T cells. Sequencing was performed with immunoSEQ multiplex PCR; in TCRdb, only in-frame clones are kept and a portion is missing. The table shows 80,000 to 130,000 clones, with 94% occurring only once. Per the germline V gene, CDR1 is SGHAT and CDR2 is FQNNGV. The V and J ends lost 2 bases and 0 bases respectively, with 5 bases between them. The CDR3 covers 14 residues. The chain carries TRBV11-2 and TRBJ2-1; D is undetermined. The sequence was obtained from a human donor in good health. Sequences were obtained from Tregs sorted from blood. CDR3 DNA sequence: TGTGCCAGCAGCTTACCGAGCTCCTACAATGAGCAGTTCTTC. Its translation is CASSLPSSYNEQFF.